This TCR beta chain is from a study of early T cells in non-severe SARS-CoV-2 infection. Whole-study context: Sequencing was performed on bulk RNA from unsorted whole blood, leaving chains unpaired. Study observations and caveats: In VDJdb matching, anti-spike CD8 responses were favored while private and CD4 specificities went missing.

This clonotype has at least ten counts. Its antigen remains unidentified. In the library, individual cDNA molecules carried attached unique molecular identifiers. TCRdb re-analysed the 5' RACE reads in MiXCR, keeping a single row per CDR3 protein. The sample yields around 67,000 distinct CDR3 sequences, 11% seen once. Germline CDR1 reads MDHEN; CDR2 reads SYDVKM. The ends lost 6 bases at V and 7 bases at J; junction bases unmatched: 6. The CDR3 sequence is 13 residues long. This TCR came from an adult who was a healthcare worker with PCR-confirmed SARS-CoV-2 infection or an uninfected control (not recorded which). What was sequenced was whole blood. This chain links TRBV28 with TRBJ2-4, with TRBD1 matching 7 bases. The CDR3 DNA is TGTGCCAGCAGCCGACAGGGTGGGAACATTCAGTACTTC. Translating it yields CASSRQGGNIQYF.